A single sample is the source of the 15 T cell receptor beta chains below, sequenced in a study of neurological immune-mediated disorders. TCRdb re-called the 5' RACE reads with MiXCR, one entry per CDR3 protein. The data contain roughly 60,000 distinct CDR3 sequences, approximately 10% of them singletons. The sequencing input was PBMCs. These receptors were obtained from a man in his sixties in good health.

In its sample, this clonotype was seen many times. The gene calls are TRBV6-5 and TRBJ1-1, with TRBD1 matching over 7 bases. The germline V gene has CDR1 MNHEY and CDR2 SVGAGI. The CDR3 extends over 14 amino acids. Trimming removed 6 bases from V and 0 bases from J; junction bases left unmatched: 4. In DNA, the CDR3 is TGTGCCAGCAGCAGGGACAGCATGAACACTGAAGCTTTCTTT. It translates to CASSRDSMNTEAFF.

This clonotype was found many times. The genes are TRBV2 and TRBJ1-6; perhaps TRBD1 as D (6 bases). V was pared by 7 bases and J by 6 bases, with 16 bases between. The CDR3 covers 15 residues. Germline CDR1 reads SNHLY; CDR2 reads FYNNEI. Here the CDR3 DNA reads TGTGCCAGCACCCACCGGGCAGGGGTTAATTCACCCCTCCACTTT. Its protein product is CASTHRAGVNSPLHF. The full variable domain, with the rest looked up from reference TRBV2 and TRBJ1-6, is EPEVTQTPSHQVTQMGQEVILRCVPISNHLYFYWYRQILGQKVEFLVSFYNNEISEKSEIFDDQFSVERPDGSNFTLKIRSTKLEDSAMYFCASTHRAGVNSPLHFGNGTRLTVT.

In its sample, this clonotype was seen many times. CDR3 residues: CASRADTGELFF. The CDR3 coding sequence is TGTGCCAGCAGAGCAGACACCGGGGAGCTGTTTTTT. The chain recombines TRBV7-6 with TRBJ2-2; D remains ambiguous. V was trimmed by 6 bases and J by 3 bases, leaving 5 bases between them. Per the germline V gene, CDR1 is SGHVS and CDR2 is FNYEAQ. This CDR3 region has 12 residues.

The rearrangement uses TRBV30 and TRBJ2-1; 7 bases match TRBD1. With V trimmed by 2 bases and J by 9 bases, 7 bases remained unmatched. Germline CDR1 reads GTSNPN; CDR2 reads SVGIG (reference sequence). This CDR3 comprises 13 residues. The CDR3 here is CAWSPGTEGEQFF. The DNA for the CDR3 is TGTGCCTGGAGTCCCGGGACAGAGGGTGAGCAGTTCTTC.

This clonotype was seen many times. The V and J genes are TRBV18 and TRBJ1-1; D possibly corresponds to TRBD1 (6 bases). V was pared by 3 bases and J by 1 base, with 12 bases between. The V gene's germline CDR1 is KGHSH and CDR2 LQKENI. CDR3 length: 15 amino acids. Here the CDR3 DNA reads TGTGCCAGCTCACCCCTGCAGGGGCAGAACACTGAAGCTTTCTTT. Residues: CASSPLQGQNTEAFF.

Worth noting for this clonotype: With a much larger clone just one base away, this may be a read error. V is TRBV9 and J is TRBJ2-3; the D gene is possibly TRBD2 (6 bases). The CDR3 sequence is 13 residues long. Trimming left V 6 bases short and J 6 bases short, with 14 bases between. Germline values: CDR1 SGDLS, CDR2 YYNGEE. CDR3 in amino acids: CASIAGSSDTQYF. The DNA for the CDR3 is TGTGCCAGCATCGCCGGGAGTTCCGATACGCAGTATTTT.

This clonotype was seen a few times. The chain is built from TRBV20-1 and TRBJ1-5; D is undetermined. CDR1 DFQATT and CDR2 SNEGSKA come from the germline V gene (reference sequence). Trimming removed 6 bases from V and 7 bases from J, with 16 bases in between. The CDR3 has 13 residues. DNA of the CDR3: TGCAGTGCGCTTCCCGCGGTTGGACAGCCCCAGCATTTT. Translated, it gives CSALPAVGQPQHF.

This clonotype was detected ten times or more. The CDR3 region is CASSQQGVSGTDTQYF. CDR3 nucleotides: TGCGCCAGCAGCCAACAGGGGGTGTCAGGCACAGATACGCAGTATTTT. The V call is TRBV4-3, the J call TRBJ2-3; 7 bases map to TRBD1. The J segment lost 1 base and the V segment lost 2 bases, leaving 6 bases of the junction unmatched. The CDR3 covers 16 residues. In germline, CDR1 is LGHNA, CDR2 YSLEER.

This clonotype was seen ten or more times. J is TRBJ2-7 and V is TRBV27; a possible D gene is TRBD1 (5 bases). The CDR3 consists of 13 residues. V was pared by 6 bases and J by 5 bases, with 14 bases between. The germline CDR1 and CDR2 sequences are MNHEY and SMNVEV (reference sequence). Here the CDR3 DNA reads TGTGCCAGCAGGACGTGGGCAGGGAACGAGCAGTACTTC. Amino acid sequence: CASRTWAGNEQYF.

Many counts were recorded for this clonotype. V gene TRBV5-8 combines with J gene TRBJ2-1; 9 bases line up with TRBD1. The length of the CDR3 is 14 residues. Trimming removed 0 bases from V and 8 bases from J; junction bases left unmatched: 3. Germline V gene lookup returns CDR1 SGHTS and CDR2 YDEGEE. The CDR3 nucleotides are TGTGCCAGCAGCTTGGAGGGACAGGGCTATGAGCAGTTCTTC. Protein sequence: CASSLEGQGYEQFF.

This clonotype came up many times. V gene TRBV15 combines with J gene TRBJ2-1; perhaps TRBD1 as D (6 bases). The V end was cut by 2 bases, the J end by 8 bases, with 13 bases between. The CDR3 extends over 14 amino acids. CDR1 is LNHNV, CDR2 YYDKDF, per germline (reference sequence). CDR3 sequence: CATSRWTAEDEQFF. The DNA of the CDR3 is TGTGCCACCAGCAGATGGACAGCTGAGGATGAGCAGTTCTTC.

The table lists this clonotype with many counts. J is TRBJ2-1 and V is TRBV5-1; TRBD2 aligns across 7 bases. This CDR3 comprises 15 residues. V shed 3 bases, J shed 3 bases, and the junction held 6 bases outside the gene matches. Germline V lookup: CDR1 SGHRS, CDR2 YFSETQ. The DNA for the CDR3 is TGCGCCAGCAGCTCGGGCGGCGGGGGCTACAATGAGCAGTTCTTC. Amino acid sequence: CASSSGGGGYNEQFF.

This clonotype was recorded at least ten times. The chain recombines TRBV14 with TRBJ1-1; TRBD1 is a possible D gene (5 bases). The CDR3 spans 16 residues. Looked up from germline, CDR1 is SGHDN and CDR2 is FVKESK. The V end was cut by 0 bases, the J end by 0 bases, with 11 bases between. This CDR3 is CASSQDLGGLNTEAFF. DNA for the CDR3: TGTGCCAGCAGCCAAGATCTCGGGGGGTTGAACACTGAAGCTTTCTTT.

The chain uses TRBV3-1 and TRBJ2-2; a possible D gene is TRBD1 (6 bases). CDR1 and CDR2 (germline): LGHDT, YNNKEL (reference sequence). The CDR3 sequence is 15 residues long. The ends were cut back, 4 bases at V and 4 bases at J, with 13 bases in the middle. The chain's CDR3 is CASSLQGFVTGELFF. The CDR3 bases are TGTGCCAGCAGCCTACAGGGATTTGTCACCGGGGAGCTGTTTTTT.

This clonotype was seen repeatedly, ten times or more. The gene calls are TRBV6-6 and TRBJ2-7, with D possibly matching TRBD1 (5 bases). From germline, CDR1 is MNHNY and CDR2 SVGAGI (reference sequence). Trimming took off 9 bases at V and 4 bases at J, with 19 bases between the two ends. The CDR3 runs 14 residues. In DNA form, the CDR3 reads TGTGCCAGTTGGTACAGGAATAGTTGGTACGAGCAGTACTTC. It specifies CASWYRNSWYEQYF.